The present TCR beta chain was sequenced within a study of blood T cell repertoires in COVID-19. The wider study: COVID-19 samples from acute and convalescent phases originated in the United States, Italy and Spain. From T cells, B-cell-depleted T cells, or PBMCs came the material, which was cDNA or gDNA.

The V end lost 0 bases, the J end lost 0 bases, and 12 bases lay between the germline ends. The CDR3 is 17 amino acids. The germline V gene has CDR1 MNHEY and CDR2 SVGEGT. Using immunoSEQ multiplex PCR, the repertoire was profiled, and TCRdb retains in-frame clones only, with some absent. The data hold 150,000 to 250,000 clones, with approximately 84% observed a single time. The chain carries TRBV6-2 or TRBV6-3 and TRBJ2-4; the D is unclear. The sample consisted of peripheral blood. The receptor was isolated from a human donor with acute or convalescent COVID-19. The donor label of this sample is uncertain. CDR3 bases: TGTGCCAGCAGTTACTCGCGGCAGCAAGTAGCCAAAAACATTCAGTACTTC. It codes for CASSYSRQQVAKNIQYF.